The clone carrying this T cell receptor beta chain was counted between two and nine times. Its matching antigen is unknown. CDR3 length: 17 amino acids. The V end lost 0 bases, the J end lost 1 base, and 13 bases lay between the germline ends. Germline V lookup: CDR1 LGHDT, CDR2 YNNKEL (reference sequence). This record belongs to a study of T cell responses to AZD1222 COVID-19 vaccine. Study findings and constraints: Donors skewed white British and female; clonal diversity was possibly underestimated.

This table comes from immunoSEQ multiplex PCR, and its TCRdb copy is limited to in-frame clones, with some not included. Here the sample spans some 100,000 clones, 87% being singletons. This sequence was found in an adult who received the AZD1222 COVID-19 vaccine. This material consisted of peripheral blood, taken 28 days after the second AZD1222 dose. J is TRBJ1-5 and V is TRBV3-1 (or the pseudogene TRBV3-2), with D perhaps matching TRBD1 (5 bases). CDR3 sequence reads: CASSQDRGRGSNQPQHF. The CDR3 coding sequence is TGTGCCAGCAGCCAAGATCGGGGTAGGGGCAGCAATCAGCCCCAGCATTTT.